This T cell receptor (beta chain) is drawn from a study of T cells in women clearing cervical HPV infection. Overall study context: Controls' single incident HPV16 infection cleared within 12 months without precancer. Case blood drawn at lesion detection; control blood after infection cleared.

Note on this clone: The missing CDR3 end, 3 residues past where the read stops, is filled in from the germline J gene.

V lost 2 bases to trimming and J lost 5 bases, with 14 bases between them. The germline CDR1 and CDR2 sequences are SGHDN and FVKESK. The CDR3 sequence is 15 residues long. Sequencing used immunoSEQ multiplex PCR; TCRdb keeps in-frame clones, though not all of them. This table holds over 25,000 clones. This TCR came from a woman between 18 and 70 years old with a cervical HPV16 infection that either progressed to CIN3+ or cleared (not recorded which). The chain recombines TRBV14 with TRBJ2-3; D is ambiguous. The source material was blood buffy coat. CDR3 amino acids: CASSQIRVEVDTQYF. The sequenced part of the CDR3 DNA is TGTGCCAGCAGCCAAATAAGGGTTGAAGTAGATACG.